In this sample, the clone carrying this T cell receptor (beta chain) turned up once. The antigen remains undetermined. The CDR3 consists of 19 residues. The V gene's germline CDR1 is LNHDA and CDR2 SQIVND (reference sequence). The V segment lost 6 bases and the J segment 1 base; nucleotides outside the gene matches: 17. Measured with immunoSEQ multiplex PCR; TCRdb has only the in-frame clones, and not every one. The repertoire holds approximately 76,000 clones, with about 80% as singletons. The record originates from a study of graft-versus-host responses after intestinal transplantation. This chain connects TRBV19 to TRBJ1-2, with 10 bases aligning to TRBD1. The source was unstimulated CD4+ T cells sorted from spleen or lymph node cells, collected before transplant. The receptor was isolated from a human donor who was the organ donor for an intestinal transplant. DNA of the CDR3: TGTGCCAGTAGAAACTACCTTAGCGTCGGACAGGGGGTTAACTATGGCTACACCTTC. Residues: CASRNYLSVGQGVNYGYTF.